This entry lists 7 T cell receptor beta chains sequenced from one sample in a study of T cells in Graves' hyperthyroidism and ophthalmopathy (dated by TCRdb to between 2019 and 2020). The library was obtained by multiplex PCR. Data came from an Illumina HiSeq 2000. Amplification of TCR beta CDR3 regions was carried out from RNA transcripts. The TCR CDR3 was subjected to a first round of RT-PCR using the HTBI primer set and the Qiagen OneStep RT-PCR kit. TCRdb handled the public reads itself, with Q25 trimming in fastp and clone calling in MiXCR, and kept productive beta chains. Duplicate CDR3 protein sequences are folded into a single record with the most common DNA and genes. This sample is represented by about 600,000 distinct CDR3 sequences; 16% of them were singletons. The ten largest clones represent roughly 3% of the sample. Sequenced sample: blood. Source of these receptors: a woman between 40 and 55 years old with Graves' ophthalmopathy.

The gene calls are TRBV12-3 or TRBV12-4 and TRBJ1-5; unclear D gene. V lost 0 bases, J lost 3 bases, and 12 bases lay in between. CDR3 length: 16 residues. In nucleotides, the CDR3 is TGTGCCAGCAGTTTAGCGGTAGGGAGGCTCAATCAGCCCCAGCATTTT. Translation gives CASSLAVGRLNQPQHF.

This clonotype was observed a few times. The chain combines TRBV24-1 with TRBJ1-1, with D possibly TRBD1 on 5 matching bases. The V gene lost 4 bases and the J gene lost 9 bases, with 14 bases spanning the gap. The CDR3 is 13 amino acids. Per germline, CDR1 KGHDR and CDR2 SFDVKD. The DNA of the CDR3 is TGTGCCACCAGTGACCAGGGACGGTCACAAGCTTTCTTT. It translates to CATSDQGRSQAFF.

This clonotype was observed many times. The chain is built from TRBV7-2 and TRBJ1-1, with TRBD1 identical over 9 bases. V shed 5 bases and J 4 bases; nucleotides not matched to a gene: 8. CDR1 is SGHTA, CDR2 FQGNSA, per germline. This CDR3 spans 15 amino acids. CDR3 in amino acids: CASSIQGAGITEAFF. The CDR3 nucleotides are TGTGCCAGCAGCATACAGGGGGCGGGAATCACTGAAGCTTTCTTT.

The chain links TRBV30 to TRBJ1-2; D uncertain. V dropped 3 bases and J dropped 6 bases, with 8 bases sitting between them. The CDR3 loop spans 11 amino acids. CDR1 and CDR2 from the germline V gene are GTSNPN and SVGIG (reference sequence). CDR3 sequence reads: CAWSRNHGYTF. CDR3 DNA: TGTGCCTGGAGCAGGAACCATGGCTACACCTTC.

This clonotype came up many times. DNA of the CDR3: TGCAGCGCCTGGGCGGGGTCGGGAGCAGATACGCAGTATTTT. Translated, it gives CSAWAGSGADTQYF. The chain is built from TRBV29-1 and TRBJ2-3, with D maybe TRBD2 (6 bases). CDR3 size: 14 residues. Germline V CDR1 and CDR2: SQVTM, ANQGSEA. The ends were cut back, 7 bases at V and 4 bases at J, with 18 bases in the middle.

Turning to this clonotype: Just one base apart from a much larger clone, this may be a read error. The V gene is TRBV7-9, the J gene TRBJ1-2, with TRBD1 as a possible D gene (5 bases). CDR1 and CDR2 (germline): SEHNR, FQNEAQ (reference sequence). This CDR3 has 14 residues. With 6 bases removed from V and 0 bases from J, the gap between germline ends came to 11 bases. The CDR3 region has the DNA TGTGCCAGCAGTTCGCGGACACCTAACTATGGCTACACCTTC. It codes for CASSSRTPNYGYTF.

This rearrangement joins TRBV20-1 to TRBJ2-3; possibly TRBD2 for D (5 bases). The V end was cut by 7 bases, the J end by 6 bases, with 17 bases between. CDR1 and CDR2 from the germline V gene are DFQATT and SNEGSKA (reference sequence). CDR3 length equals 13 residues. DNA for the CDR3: TGCAGTGTGAGAGAGGTAGCGATGGATACGCAGTATTTT. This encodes CSVREVAMDTQYF.